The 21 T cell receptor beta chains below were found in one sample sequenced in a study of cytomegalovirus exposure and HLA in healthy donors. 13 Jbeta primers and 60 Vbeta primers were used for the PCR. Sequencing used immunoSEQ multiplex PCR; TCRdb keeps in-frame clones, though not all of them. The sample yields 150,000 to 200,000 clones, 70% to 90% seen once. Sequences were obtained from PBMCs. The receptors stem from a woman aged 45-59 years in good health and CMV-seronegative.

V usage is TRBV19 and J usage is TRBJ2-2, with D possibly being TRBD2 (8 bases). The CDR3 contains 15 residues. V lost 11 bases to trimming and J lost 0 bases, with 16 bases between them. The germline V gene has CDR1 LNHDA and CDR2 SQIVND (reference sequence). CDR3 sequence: CAASGGQTNTGELFF. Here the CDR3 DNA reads TGTGCCGCGAGCGGGGGACAGACGAACACCGGGGAGCTGTTTTTT.

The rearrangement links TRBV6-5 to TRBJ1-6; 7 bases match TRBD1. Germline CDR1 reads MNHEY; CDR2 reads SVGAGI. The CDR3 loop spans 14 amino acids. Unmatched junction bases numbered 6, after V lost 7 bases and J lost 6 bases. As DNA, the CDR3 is TGTGCCAGCAAGAGGCAGGGGGGTAATTCACCCCTCCACTTT. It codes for CASKRQGGNSPLHF.

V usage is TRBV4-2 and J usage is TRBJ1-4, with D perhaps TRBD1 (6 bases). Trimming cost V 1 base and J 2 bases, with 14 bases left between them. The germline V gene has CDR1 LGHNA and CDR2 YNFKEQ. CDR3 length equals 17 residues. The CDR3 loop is CASSQGGTLQTNEKLFF. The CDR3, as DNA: TGTGCCAGCAGCCAAGGTGGGACACTCCAGACTAATGAAAAACTGTTTTTT.

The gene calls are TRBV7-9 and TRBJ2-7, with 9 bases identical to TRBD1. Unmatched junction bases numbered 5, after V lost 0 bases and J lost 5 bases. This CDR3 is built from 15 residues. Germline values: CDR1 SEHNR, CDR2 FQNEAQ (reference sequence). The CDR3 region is CASSLAVQGADEQYF. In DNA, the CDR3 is TGTGCCAGCAGCTTAGCAGTACAGGGGGCGGACGAGCAGTACTTC.

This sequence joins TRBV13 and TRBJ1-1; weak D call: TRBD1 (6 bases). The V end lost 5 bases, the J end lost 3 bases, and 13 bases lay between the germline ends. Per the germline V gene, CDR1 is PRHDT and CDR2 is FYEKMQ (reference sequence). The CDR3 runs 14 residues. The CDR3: CASSPGGRDTEAFF. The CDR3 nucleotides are TGTGCCAGCAGCCCGGGGGGGCGAGACACTGAAGCTTTCTTT.

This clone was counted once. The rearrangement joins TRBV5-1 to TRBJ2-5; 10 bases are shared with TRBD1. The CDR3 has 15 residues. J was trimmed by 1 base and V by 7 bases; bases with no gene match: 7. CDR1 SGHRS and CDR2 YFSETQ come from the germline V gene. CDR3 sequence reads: CASGLGQGVQETQYF. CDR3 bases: TGCGCCAGCGGACTTGGACAGGGGGTCCAAGAGACCCAGTACTTC.

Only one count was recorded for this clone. CDR3 nucleotide sequence: TGTGCCAGCCACAGGCGTATCCAAGAGACCCAGTACTTC. It encodes CASHRRIQETQYF. The rearrangement links TRBV28 to TRBJ2-5; maybe TRBD1 (5 bases). The V end was cut by 8 bases, the J end by 1 base, with 11 bases between. The CDR3 spans 13 residues. CDR1 is MDHEN, CDR2 SYDVKM, per germline.

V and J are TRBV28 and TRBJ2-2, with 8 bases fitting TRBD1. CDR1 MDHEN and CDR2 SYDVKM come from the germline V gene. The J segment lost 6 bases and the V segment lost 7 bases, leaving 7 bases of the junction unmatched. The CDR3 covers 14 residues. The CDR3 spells CASKSGGLAGELFF. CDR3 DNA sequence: TGTGCCAGCAAATCAGGGGGCTTGGCCGGGGAGCTGTTTTTT.

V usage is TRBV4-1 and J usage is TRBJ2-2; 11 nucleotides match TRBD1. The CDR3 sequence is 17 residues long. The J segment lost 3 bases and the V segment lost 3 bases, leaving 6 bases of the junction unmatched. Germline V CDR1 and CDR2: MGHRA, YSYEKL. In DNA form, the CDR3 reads TGCGCCAGCAGCCATGGACAGGGGGCTCAATACACCGGGGAGCTGTTTTTT. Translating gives CASSHGQGAQYTGELFF.

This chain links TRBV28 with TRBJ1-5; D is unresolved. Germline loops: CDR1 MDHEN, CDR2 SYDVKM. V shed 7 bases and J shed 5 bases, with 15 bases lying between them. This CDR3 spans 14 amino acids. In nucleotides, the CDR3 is TGTGCCAGCACCGAGAGTGGTCTGGATCAGCCCCAGCATTTT. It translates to CASTESGLDQPQHF.

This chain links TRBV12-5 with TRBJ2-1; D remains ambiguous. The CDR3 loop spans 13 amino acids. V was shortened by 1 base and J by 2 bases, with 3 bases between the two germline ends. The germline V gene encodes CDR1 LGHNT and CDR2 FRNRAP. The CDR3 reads CASGLGPYNEQFF. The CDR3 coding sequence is TGTGCTAGTGGTTTGGGGCCCTACAATGAGCAGTTCTTC.

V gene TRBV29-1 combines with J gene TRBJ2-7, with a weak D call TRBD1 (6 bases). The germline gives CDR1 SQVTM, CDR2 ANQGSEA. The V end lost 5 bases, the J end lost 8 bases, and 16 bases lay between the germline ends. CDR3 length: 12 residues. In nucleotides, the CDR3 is TGCAGCGTTCAACCCCAGGGGCTCAAGCAGTACTTC. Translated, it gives CSVQPQGLKQYF.

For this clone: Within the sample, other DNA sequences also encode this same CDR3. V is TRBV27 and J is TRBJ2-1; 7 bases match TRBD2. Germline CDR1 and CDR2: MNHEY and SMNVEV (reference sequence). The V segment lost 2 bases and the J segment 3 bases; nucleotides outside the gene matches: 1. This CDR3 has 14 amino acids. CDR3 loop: CASSLGGSYNEQFF. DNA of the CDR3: TGTGCCAGCAGTTTAGGCGGGAGCTACAATGAGCAGTTCTTC.

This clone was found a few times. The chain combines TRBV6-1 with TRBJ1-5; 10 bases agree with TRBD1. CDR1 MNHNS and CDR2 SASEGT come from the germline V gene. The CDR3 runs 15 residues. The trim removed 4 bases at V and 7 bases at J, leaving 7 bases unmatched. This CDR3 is CASSGQGATIQPQHF. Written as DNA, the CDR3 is TGTGCCAGCAGTGGACAGGGGGCCACGATACAGCCCCAGCATTTT.

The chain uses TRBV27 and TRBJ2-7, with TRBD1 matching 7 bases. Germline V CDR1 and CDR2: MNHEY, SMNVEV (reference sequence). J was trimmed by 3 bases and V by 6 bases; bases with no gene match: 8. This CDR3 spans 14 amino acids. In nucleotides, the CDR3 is TGTGCCAGCAGCATACGACAGGGTAGCTACGAGCAGTACTTC. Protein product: CASSIRQGSYEQYF.

CDR3 nucleotide sequence: TGTGCCAGCAGTTACGCGGGACTAGCGGGTCGCTACGAGCAGTACTTC. Protein product: CASSYAGLAGRYEQYF. The gene calls are TRBV6-5 and TRBJ2-7; 12 bases align to TRBD2. The CDR3 extends over 16 amino acids. The germline gives CDR1 MNHEY, CDR2 SVGAGI. J lost 3 bases, V lost 2 bases, and 5 bases had no gene match.

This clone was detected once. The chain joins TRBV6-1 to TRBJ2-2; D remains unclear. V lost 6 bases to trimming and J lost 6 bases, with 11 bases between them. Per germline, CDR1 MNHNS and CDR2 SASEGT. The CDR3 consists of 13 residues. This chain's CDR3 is CASSPSRAGELFF. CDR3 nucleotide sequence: TGTGCCAGCAGCCCCTCCCGGGCCGGGGAGCTGTTTTTT.

The CDR3 DNA reads TGTGCCAGCAGTGAGGCGGGACTAGTTGTCCCAGATACGCAGTATTTT. Translation: CASSEAGLVVPDTQYF. J is TRBJ2-3 and V is TRBV2; 8 bases align to TRBD2. CDR1 is SNHLY, CDR2 FYNNEI, per germline. After removal of 3 bases from V and 4 bases from J, the junction contained 9 bases not matched to a gene. The CDR3 is 16 residues long. The full variable domain, in which reference TRBV2 and TRBJ2-3 provide the parts outside the CDR3, is EPEVTQTPSHQVTQMGQEVILRCVPISNHLYFYWYRQILGQKVEFLVSFYNNEISEKSEIFDDQFSVERPDGSNFTLKIRSTKLEDSAMYFCASSEAGLVVPDTQYFGPGTRLTVL.

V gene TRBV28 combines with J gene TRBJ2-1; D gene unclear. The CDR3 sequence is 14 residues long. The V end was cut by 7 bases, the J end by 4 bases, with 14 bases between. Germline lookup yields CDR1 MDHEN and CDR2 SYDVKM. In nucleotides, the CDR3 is TGTGCCAGCACCCCCGACACCAGTTACAATGAGCAGTTCTTC. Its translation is CASTPDTSYNEQFF.

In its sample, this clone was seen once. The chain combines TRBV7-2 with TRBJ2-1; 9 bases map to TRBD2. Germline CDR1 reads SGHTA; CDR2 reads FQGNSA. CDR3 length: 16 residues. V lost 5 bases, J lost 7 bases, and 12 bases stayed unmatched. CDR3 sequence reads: CASSPRAIAGENEQFF. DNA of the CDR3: TGTGCCAGCAGCCCCCGGGCTATAGCGGGAGAAAATGAGCAGTTCTTC.

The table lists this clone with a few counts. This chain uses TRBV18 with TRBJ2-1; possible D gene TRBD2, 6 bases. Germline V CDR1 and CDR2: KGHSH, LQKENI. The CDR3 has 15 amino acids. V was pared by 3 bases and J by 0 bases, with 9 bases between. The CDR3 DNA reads TGTGCCAGCTCACCGAGGACTACCTCCTACAATGAGCAGTTCTTC. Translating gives CASSPRTTSYNEQFF.